This TCR beta chain stems from a study of shared clonotypes between healthy human individuals. On the study more broadly: Each donor's CD8 memory used one plate, CD8 naive two, each CD4 subset three.

Naive-designated CD8 cells lacked CD45RO, were positively enriched for CCR7, and omitted terminally differentiated effector memory CD45RA+ cells. Profiled with immunoSEQ multiplex PCR; TCRdb holds only in-frame clones, not every one. The sample has 1.5 million to 2.5 million clones, about 94% seen once. The TCR sequence derives from a young man in good health. Sequencing used naive CD8+ T cells sorted from blood.

The CDR3 nucleotides read TGTGCCAGCAGTTTCTGGGGTGAGCGGGGGGTAAGCACAGATACGCAGTATTTT. Residues: CASSFWGERGVSTDTQYF. The chain recombines TRBV5-6 with TRBJ2-3, with 9 bases fitting TRBD2. CDR1 and CDR2 from the germline V gene are SGHDT and YYEEEE. The ends lost 5 bases at V and 0 bases at J; junction bases unmatched: 13. The CDR3 is 18 residues long.